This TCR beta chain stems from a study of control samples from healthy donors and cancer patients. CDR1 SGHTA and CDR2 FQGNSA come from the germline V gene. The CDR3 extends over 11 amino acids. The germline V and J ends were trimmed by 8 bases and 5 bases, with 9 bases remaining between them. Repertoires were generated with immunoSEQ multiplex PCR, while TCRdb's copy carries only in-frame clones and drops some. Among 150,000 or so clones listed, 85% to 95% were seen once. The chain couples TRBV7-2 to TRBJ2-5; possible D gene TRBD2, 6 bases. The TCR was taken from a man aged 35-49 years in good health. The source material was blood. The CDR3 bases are TGTGCCAGCCGGACTACGGAGACCCAGTACTTC. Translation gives CASRTTETQYF.